Below, one TCR beta chain is given with its context. These data come from a study of blood T cells in healthy people across ages. Germline loops: CDR1 MNHEY, CDR2 SVGEGT. The CDR3 totals 15 residues. For the second PCR, which ran for about 6 to 11 cycles, a sample-barcoded 5' primer and a J-beta primer mix were used. From the 5' RACE reads, TCRdb called clonotypes with MiXCR, one entry per CDR3 protein. This sample has roughly 1.5 million distinct CDR3 sequences, with under 55% found just once. Sequencing was performed on blood. The sequence came from a woman under 30 in good health. The rearrangement joins TRBV6-2 or TRBV6-3 to TRBJ2-1; D is perhaps TRBD1 (5 bases). The end of the DNA aligns better with TRBJ2-7, so the J call may be wrong. CDR3 region: CASSWGGSSYNEQYF. In nucleotides, the CDR3 is TGTGCCAGCAGTTGGGGCGGAAGCTCCTACAATGAGCAGTACTTC.